This T cell receptor beta chain was sequenced during a study of cytomegalovirus exposure and HLA in healthy donors. Study-wide results and limits: Sequences of the TCR beta chain were said to predict the HLA-A and HLA-B alleles of most subjects accurately.

Amplification used 60 Vbeta primers and 13 Jbeta primers. Clones were read by immunoSEQ multiplex PCR, and TCRdb kept only the in-frame ones, dropping some. The repertoire holds about 98,000 clones, with under 75% as singletons. Comments on this clone: Its cognate antigen is unknown.

The germline gives CDR1 GTSNPN, CDR2 SVGIG (reference sequence). V was clipped by 5 bases and J by 2 bases, with 12 bases between them. The length of the CDR3 is 13 residues. The gene calls are TRBV30 and TRBJ1-1; possibly TRBD1 for D (6 bases). The source material was PBMCs. The receptor comes from a female donor in good health and CMV-seronegative. The CDR3 coding sequence is TGTGCCTGGTTCGTACAGGGTAACACTGAAGCTTTCTTT. As protein: CAWFVQGNTEAFF.